These 14 T cell receptor beta chains came from one sample sequenced in a study of cytomegalovirus exposure and HLA in healthy donors (TCRdb year 2017). Receptor libraries were prepared by the immunoSEQ multiplex PCR assay. The multiplex PCR relied on a mix of 60 forward primers for TCR Vbeta segments and 13 reverse primers for TCR Jbeta segments. The table was pulled from immuneACCESS by TCRdb, which kept in-frame rearrangements only. Such tables lose some clones; where checked, under half of the loss comes from unresolved V genes, and the rest has no known cause. The sample table shows approximately 140,000 clones, and around 76% are seen once. About 2.8% of the sample is in the top ten clones. Sequenced: PBMCs. These receptors originate from a male donor in good health and CMV-seronegative.

The chain is built from TRBV15 and TRBJ1-2; 7 bases align to TRBD1. The germline gives CDR1 LNHNV, CDR2 YYDKDF (reference sequence). The length of the CDR3 is 14 residues. Trimming at V came to 0 bases and at J to 7 bases, leaving 5 bases not matched to a gene. The DNA of the CDR3 is TGTGCCACCAGCAGAGAAACAGGGGCAACTGGCTACACCTTC. It translates to CATSRETGATGYTF.

The chain employs TRBV30 and TRBJ2-3; 8 nucleotides agree with TRBD2. The CDR3 consists of 14 residues. V dropped 3 bases and J dropped 1; count of bases not matched to a gene: 3. Germline V CDR1 and CDR2: GTSNPN, SVGIG (reference sequence). CDR3 in amino acids: CAWRRRGGTDTQYF. The CDR3 DNA follows: TGTGCCTGGAGGAGGCGGGGGGGCACAGATACGCAGTATTTT.

This clone was seen a single time. This chain uses TRBV21-1 with TRBJ1-2; TRBD1 is the table's D call and was not checked against the DNA. TRBV21-1 is deemed a pseudogene. The CDR3 runs 13 residues. Written as DNA, the CDR3 is TGTGCCAGCAGCAAAGGGGGGGACAGGGGCTACACCTTC. Translating it yields CASSKGGDRGYTF.

The chain uses TRBV7-2 and TRBJ1-2, with D possibly TRBD1 on 6 matching bases. Trimming stripped 3 bases from V and 3 bases from J, with 14 bases between. Germline CDR1 reads SGHTA; CDR2 reads FQGNSA. There are 15 residues in the CDR3. CDR3 bases: TGTGCCAGCAGCTTTTCGACAGGAGTACACTATGGCTACACCTTC. This sequence encodes CASSFSTGVHYGYTF.

The rearrangement joins TRBV27 to TRBJ2-7, with 8 nucleotides matching TRBD1. The ends lost 7 bases at V and 7 bases at J; junction bases unmatched: 9. The V gene's germline CDR1 is MNHEY and CDR2 SMNVEV (reference sequence). The CDR3 contains 13 residues. CDR3 protein: CASKETGVREQYF. DNA for the CDR3: TGTGCCAGCAAGGAGACAGGGGTGCGGGAGCAGTACTTC.

V usage is TRBV25-1 and J usage is TRBJ1-1; D is unresolved. V was clipped by 5 bases and J by 5 bases, with 15 bases between them. Germline CDR1 MGHDK, CDR2 SYGVNS. This CDR3 comprises 14 residues. The CDR3 DNA reads as TGTGCCAGCAGTCCCCCCCGAGGGCGGACTGAAGCTTTCTTT. This codes for CASSPPRGRTEAFF.

A few counts support this clone. The V and J genes are TRBV28 and TRBJ1-2, with D possibly matching TRBD1 (5 bases). The CDR3 consists of 14 residues. V lost 2 bases and J 6 bases, leaving 13 bases between the germline ends. Germline CDR1 MDHEN, CDR2 SYDVKM. The CDR3 loop is CASSLGRWGNGYTF. The CDR3 nucleotides read TGTGCCAGCAGTTTAGGGAGGTGGGGGAATGGCTACACCTTC.

The rearrangement links TRBV7-9 to TRBJ1-6; possible D gene TRBD1, 6 bases. Germline CDR1 reads SEHNR; CDR2 reads FQNEAQ (reference sequence). The CDR3 extends over 16 amino acids. With 4 bases removed from V and 3 bases from J, the gap between germline ends came to 13 bases. DNA of the CDR3: TGTGCCAGCAGCTCGTCTCTACAGGGCTATAATTCACCCCTCCACTTT. It is translated as CASSSSLQGYNSPLHF.

This clone appeared a single time. The gene calls are TRBV10-1 and TRBJ2-5; D not resolved. Germline CDR1 is WNHNN and CDR2 is SYGVQD (reference sequence). The length of the CDR3 is 15 residues. Trimming pared 6 bases from V and 1 base from J, leaving 15 bases between. CDR3 sequence reads: CASRLLLAAQETQYF. DNA of the CDR3: TGCGCCAGCAGACTCCTACTCGCCGCCCAAGAGACCCAGTACTTC.

The V and J genes are TRBV7-9 and TRBJ1-1; TRBD1 agrees at 8 bases. The CDR3 covers 12 residues. With 1 base clipped from V and 10 bases from J, the junction kept 2 bases outside the gene matches. CDR1 is SEHNR, CDR2 FQNEAQ, per germline (reference sequence). This CDR3 is CASSLETGVAFF. The DNA for the CDR3 is TGTGCCAGCAGCTTAGAGACAGGGGTAGCTTTCTTT. Based on the CDR3 plus reference TRBV7-9 and TRBJ1-1, the full variable domain is DTGVSQNPRHKITKRGQNVTFRCDPISEHNRLYWYRQTLGQGPEFLTYFQNEAQLEKSRLLSDRFSAERPKGSFSTLEIQRTEQGDSAMYLCASSLETGVAFFGQGTRLTVV.

The chain carries TRBV7-3 and TRBJ2-2, with D possibly matching TRBD1 (6 bases). The CDR3 loop spans 14 amino acids. Germline CDR1 SGHTA, CDR2 FQGTGA. Trimming pared 3 bases from V and 3 bases from J, leaving 8 bases between. The CDR3 region has the DNA TGTGCCAGCAGCTTCGACAGGTACACCGGGGAGCTGTTTTTT. Protein: CASSFDRYTGELFF.

The chain carries TRBV7-6 and TRBJ2-1; TRBD2 matches at 9 bases. V gave up 0 bases and J gave up 8 bases; unmatched junction bases: 14. The CDR3 covers 18 residues. Germline loops: CDR1 SGHVS, CDR2 FNYEAQ. CDR3 nucleotides: TGTGCCAGCAGCTTAGCGCAATTTGCCGGACTAGCGATGCATGAGCAGTTCTTC. It specifies CASSLAQFAGLAMHEQFF.

In this sample, this clone turned up a few times. The rearrangement joins TRBV21-1 to TRBJ1-3; the table's D call, TRBD1, has no DNA check behind it. TRBV21-1 is a pseudogene locus. The CDR3 is 16 residues long. Here the CDR3 DNA reads TGTGCCAGCAAACTAATTAGGGGGCCCTCTGGAAACACCATATATTTT. It encodes CASKLIRGPSGNTIYF.

This clone has just a few counts. The chain employs TRBV5-4 and TRBJ2-6, with D perhaps TRBD2 (7 bases). V was shortened by 2 bases and J by 3 bases, with 9 bases between the two germline ends. The CDR3 sequence is 15 residues long. Per the germline V gene, CDR1 is SGHNT and CDR2 is YYREEE (reference sequence). CDR3 sequence (DNA): TGTGCCAGCAGCTTCGGGGGGCATGGGGCCAACGTCCTGACTTTC. This encodes CASSFGGHGANVLTF. The variable domain in full, with the rest retrieved from reference TRBV5-4 and TRBJ2-6, is ETGVTQSPTHLIKTRGQQVTLRCSSQSGHNTVSWYQQALGQGPQFIFQYYREEENGRGNFPPRFSGLQFPNYSSELNVNALELDDSALYLCASSFGGHGANVLTFGAGSRLTVL.